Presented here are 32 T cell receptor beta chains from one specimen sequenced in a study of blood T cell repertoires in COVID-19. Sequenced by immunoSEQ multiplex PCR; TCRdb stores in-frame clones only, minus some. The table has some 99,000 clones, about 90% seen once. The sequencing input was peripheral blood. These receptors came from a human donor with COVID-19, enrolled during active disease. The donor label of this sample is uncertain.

The CDR3, as DNA: TGTGCCAGCAATCGAGGAGGGATGGAGACCCAGTACTTC. Its translation is CASNRGGMETQYF. J is TRBJ2-5 and V is TRBV25-1; D perhaps matches TRBD2 (6 bases). The V end lost 7 bases, the J end lost 5 bases, and 14 bases lay between the germline ends. CDR1 is MGHDK, CDR2 SYGVNS, per germline. The CDR3 extends over 13 amino acids.

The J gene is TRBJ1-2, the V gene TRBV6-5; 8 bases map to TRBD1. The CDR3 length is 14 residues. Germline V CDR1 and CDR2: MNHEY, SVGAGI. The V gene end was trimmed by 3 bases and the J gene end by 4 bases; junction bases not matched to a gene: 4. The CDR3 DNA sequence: TGTGCCAGCAGTTATACAACAGGGGGCTATGGCTACACCTTC. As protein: CASSYTTGGYGYTF.

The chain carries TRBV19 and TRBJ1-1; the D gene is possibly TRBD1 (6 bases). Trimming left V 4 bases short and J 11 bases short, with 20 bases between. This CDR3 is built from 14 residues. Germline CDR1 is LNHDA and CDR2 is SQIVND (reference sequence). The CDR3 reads CASSTPGRGGWAFF. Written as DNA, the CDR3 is TGTGCCAGTAGTACCCCCGGACGGGGGGGCTGGGCTTTCTTT.

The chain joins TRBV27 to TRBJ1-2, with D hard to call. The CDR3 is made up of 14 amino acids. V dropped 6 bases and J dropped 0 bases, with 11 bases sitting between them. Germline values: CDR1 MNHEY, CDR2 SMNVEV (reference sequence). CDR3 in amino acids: CASSPRRANYGYTF. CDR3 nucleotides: TGTGCCAGCAGCCCTAGGAGGGCTAACTATGGCTACACCTTC.

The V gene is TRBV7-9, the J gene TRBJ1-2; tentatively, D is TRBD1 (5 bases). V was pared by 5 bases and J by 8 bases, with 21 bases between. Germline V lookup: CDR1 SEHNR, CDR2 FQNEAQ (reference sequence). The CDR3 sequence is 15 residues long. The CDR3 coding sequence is TGTGCCAGCAGCCGTGGTGGGGCGACGTGGGAAGGCTACACCTTC. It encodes CASSRGGATWEGYTF.

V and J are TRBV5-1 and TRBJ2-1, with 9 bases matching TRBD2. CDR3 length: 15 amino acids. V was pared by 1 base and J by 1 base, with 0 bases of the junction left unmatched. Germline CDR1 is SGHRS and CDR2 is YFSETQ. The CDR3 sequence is CASSLLAGSYNEQFF. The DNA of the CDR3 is TGCGCCAGCAGCTTGCTAGCGGGATCCTACAATGAGCAGTTCTTC.

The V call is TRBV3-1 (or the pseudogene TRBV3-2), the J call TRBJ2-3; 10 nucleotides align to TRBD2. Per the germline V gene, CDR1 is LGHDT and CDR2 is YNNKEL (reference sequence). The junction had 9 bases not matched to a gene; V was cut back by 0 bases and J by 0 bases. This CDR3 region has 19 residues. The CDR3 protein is CASSQEGTSGDYSTDTQYF. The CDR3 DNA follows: TGTGCCAGCAGCCAAGAAGGCACTAGCGGGGACTATAGCACAGATACGCAGTATTTT.

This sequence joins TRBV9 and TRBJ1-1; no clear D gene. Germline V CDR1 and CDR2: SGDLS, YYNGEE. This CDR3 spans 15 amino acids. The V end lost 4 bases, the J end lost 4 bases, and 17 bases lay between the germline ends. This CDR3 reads CASSRLEAEITEAFF. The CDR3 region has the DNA TGTGCCAGCAGCAGACTCGAAGCGGAGATCACTGAAGCTTTCTTT.

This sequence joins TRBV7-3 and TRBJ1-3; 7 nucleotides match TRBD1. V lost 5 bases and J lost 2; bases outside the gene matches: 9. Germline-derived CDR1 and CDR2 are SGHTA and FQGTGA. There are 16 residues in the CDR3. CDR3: CASSLRQGIAGNTIYF. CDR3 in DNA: TGTGCCAGCAGCCTGAGACAGGGTATCGCTGGAAACACCATATATTTT.

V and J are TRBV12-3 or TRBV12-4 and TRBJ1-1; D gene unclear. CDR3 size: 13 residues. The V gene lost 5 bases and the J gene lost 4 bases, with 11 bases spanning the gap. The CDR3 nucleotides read TGTGCCAGCAGTCACGAGAGGGTCACTGAAGCTTTCTTT. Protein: CASSHERVTEAFF.

The CDR3 loop reads CASSYLGGAQNEQYF. Here the CDR3 DNA reads TGTGCCAGCAGCTACCTGGGGGGGGCGCAGAACGAGCAGTACTTC. This chain joins TRBV5-6 and TRBJ2-7; tentatively, D is TRBD2 (7 bases). From germline, CDR1 is SGHDT and CDR2 YYEEEE. This CDR3 spans 15 amino acids. The V end lost 3 bases, the J end lost 5 bases, and 18 bases lay between the germline ends.

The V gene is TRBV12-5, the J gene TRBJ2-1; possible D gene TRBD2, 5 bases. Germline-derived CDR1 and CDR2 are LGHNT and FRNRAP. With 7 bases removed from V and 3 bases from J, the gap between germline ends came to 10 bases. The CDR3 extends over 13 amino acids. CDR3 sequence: CASAQRSYNEQFF. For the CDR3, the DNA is TGTGCTAGTGCGCAGCGGAGCTACAATGAGCAGTTCTTC.

In DNA form, the CDR3 reads TGTGCCAGCTCAGAACCGCCAGGGTACGGCTACACCTTC. Translation: CASSEPPGYGYTF. The chain joins TRBV18 to TRBJ1-2; D is perhaps TRBD1 (5 bases). The V and J ends lost 5 bases and 8 bases respectively, with 15 bases between them. CDR1 and CDR2 (germline): KGHSH, LQKENI. The CDR3 consists of 13 residues. The full variable domain, with the rest looked up from reference TRBV18 and TRBJ1-2, is NAGVMQNPRHLVRRRGQEARLRCSPMKGHSHVYWYRQLPEEGLKFMVYLQKENIIDESGMPKERFSAEFPKEGPSILRIQQVVRGDSAAYFCASSEPPGYGYTFGSGTRLTVV.

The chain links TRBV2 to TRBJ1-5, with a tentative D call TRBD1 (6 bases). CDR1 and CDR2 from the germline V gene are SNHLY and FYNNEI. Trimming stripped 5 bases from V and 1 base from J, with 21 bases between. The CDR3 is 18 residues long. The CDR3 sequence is CASSFSGGGGLSNQPQHF. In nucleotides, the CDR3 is TGTGCCAGCAGTTTTTCGGGGGGCGGGGGTCTAAGCAATCAGCCCCAGCATTTT.

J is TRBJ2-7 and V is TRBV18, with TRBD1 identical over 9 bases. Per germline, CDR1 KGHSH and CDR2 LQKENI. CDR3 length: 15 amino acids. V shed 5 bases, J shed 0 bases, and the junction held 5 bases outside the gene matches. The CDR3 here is CASSTGQGSSYEQYF. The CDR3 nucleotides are TGTGCCAGCTCAACAGGACAGGGGTCCTCCTACGAGCAGTACTTC.

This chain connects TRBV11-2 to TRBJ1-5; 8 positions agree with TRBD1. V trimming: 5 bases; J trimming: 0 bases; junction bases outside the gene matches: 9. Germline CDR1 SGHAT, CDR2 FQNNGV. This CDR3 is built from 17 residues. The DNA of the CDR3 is TGTGCCAGCAGCCAGACAGGGGACAGTTATAGCAATCAGCCCCAGCATTTT. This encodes CASSQTGDSYSNQPQHF.

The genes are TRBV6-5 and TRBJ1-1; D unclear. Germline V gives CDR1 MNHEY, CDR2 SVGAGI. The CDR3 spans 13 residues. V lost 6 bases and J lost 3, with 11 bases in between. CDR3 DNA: TGTGCCAGCAGGAGTATTACGGACACTGAAGCTTTCTTT. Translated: CASRSITDTEAFF.

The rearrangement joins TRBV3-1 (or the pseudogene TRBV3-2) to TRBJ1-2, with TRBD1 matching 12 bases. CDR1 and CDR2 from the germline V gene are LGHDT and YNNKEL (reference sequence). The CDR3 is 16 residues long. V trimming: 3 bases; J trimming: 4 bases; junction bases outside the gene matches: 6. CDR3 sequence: CASSQGTGGAGYGYTF. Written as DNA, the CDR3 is TGTGCCAGCAGCCAGGGGACAGGGGGCGCGGGCTATGGCTACACCTTC.

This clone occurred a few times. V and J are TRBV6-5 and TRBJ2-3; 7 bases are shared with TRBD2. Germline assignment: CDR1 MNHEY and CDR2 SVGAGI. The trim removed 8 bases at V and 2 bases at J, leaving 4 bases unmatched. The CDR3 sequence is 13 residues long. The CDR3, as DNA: TGTGCCAGCTGGGACTACCTCACAGATACGCAGTATTTT. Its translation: CASWDYLTDTQYF.

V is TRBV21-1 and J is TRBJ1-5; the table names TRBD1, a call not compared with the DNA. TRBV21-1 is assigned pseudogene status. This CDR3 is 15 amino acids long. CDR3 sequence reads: CASSITNRGRQPQHF. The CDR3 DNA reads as TGTGCCAGCAGCATCACGAACAGGGGGCGGCAGCCCCAGCATTTT.

CDR3 DNA sequence: TGTGCCAGCAGGGGGGAGGGGAACAATCAGCCCCAGCATTTT. Protein: CASRGEGNNQPQHF. This chain joins TRBV6-6 and TRBJ1-5; D may be TRBD1 (5 bases). The V end was cut by 6 bases, the J end by 3 bases, with 12 bases between. Looked up from germline, CDR1 is MNHNY and CDR2 is SVGAGI (reference sequence). The CDR3 has 14 amino acids.

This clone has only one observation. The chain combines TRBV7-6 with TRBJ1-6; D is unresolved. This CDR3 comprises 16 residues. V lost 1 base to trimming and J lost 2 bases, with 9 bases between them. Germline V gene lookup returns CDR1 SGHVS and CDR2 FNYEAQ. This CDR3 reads CASSLEEPPYNSPLHF. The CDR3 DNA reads TGTGCCAGCAGCTTAGAAGAGCCCCCCTATAATTCACCCCTCCACTTT.

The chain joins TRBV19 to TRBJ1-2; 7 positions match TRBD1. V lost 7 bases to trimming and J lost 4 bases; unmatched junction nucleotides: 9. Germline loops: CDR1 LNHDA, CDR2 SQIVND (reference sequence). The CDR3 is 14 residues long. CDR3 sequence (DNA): TGTGCCAGTAATACAAGGGGGCTCGGCTATGGCTACACCTTC. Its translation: CASNTRGLGYGYTF.

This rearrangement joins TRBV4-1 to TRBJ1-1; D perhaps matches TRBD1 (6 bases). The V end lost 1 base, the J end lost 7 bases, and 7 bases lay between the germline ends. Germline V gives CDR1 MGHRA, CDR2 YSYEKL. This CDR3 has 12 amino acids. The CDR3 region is CASSQGGGEAFF. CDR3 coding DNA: TGCGCCAGCAGCCAAGGAGGGGGTGAAGCTTTCTTT.

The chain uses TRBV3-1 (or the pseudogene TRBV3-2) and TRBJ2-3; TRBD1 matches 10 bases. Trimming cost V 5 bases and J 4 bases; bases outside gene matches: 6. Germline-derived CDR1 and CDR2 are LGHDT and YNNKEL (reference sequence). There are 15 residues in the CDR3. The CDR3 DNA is TGTGCCAGCAGCTGGGGGACAGGGGCCGCAGATACGCAGTATTTT. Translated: CASSWGTGAADTQYF.

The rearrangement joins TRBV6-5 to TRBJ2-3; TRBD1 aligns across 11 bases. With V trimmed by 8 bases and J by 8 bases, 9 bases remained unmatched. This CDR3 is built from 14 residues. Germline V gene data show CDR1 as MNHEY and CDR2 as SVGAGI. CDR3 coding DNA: TGTGCCAGCGAGACCGGGACAGGGGGGCGTACGCAGTATTTT. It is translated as CASETGTGGRTQYF.

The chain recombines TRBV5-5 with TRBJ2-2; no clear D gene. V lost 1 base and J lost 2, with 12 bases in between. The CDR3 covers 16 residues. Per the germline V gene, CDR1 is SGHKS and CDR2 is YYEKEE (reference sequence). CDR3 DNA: TGTGCCAGCAGCTTGCGAGCGACGGAAAACACCGGGGAGCTGTTTTTT. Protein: CASSLRATENTGELFF.

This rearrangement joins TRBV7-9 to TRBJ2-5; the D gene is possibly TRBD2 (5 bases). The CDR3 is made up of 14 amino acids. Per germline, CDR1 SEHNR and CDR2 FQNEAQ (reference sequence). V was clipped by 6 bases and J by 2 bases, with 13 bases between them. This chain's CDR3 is CASSNLLGQETQYF. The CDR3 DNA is TGTGCCAGCAGTAATTTACTAGGGCAAGAGACCCAGTACTTC.

CDR3 nucleotides: TGTGCCAGCAGTTACTCCCCGGGACAGGGCTACGAGCAGTACTTC. This encodes CASSYSPGQGYEQYF. The chain is built from TRBV6-6 and TRBJ2-7; 9 positions agree with TRBD1. Germline V gives CDR1 MNHNY, CDR2 SVGAGI (reference sequence). J lost 3 bases, V lost 0 bases, and 3 bases had no gene match. This CDR3 has 15 residues.

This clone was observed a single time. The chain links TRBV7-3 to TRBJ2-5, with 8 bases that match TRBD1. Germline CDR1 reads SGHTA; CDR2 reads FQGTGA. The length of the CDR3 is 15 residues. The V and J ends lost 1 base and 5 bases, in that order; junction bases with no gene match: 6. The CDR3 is CASSLIGSGGETQYF. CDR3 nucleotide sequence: TGTGCCAGCAGCTTAATAGGGTCAGGGGGCGAGACCCAGTACTTC.

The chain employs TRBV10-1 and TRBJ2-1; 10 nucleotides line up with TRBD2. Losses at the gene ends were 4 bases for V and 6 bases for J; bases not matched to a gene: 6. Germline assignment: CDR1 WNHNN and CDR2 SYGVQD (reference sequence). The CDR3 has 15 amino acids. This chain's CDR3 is CASSVKRGGLNEQFF. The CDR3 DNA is TGCGCCAGCAGTGTTAAGCGGGGGGGCCTCAATGAGCAGTTCTTC.

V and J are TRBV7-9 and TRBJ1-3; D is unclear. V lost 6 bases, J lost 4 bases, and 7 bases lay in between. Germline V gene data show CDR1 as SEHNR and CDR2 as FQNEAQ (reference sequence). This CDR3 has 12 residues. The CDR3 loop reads CASSTPGNTIYF. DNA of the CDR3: TGTGCCAGCAGTACTCCGGGAAACACCATATATTTT. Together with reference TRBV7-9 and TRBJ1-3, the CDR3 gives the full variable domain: DTGVSQNPRHKITKRGQNVTFRCDPISEHNRLYWYRQTLGQGPEFLTYFQNEAQLEKSRLLSDRFSAERPKGSFSTLEIQRTEQGDSAMYLCASSTPGNTIYFGEGSWLTVV.